One T cell receptor (beta chain) is described in this entry. The CDR3 spans 13 residues. V was trimmed by 0 bases and J by 7 bases, leaving 10 bases between them. Germline values: CDR1 SGDLS, CDR2 YYNGEE. Only in-frame clones appear in the TCRdb table, and some are missing; sequencing was by immunoSEQ multiplex PCR. The sample lists approximately 35,000 clones, 65% to 75% seen once, with around 11% in the top ten. Sampled blood was obtained at baseline, cycle 4 day 1, and cycle 7 day 1. This specimen belongs to a study of OX40 agonist ivuxolimab in advanced cancers. Study overall: In three patients, partial responses were observed, one with hepatocellular carcinoma and two with cutaneous melanoma.

The sequencing used CD4+ or CD8+ T cells sorted from blood, collected in a trial of the OX40 agonist ivuxolimab. This chain connects TRBV9 to TRBJ1-1, with D possibly being TRBD1 (6 bases). The sequence was collected from an adult with an advanced solid tumor such as melanoma, head and neck, liver or kidney cancer. The chain's CDR3 is CASSVGGRSEAFF. CDR3 DNA sequence: TGTGCCAGCAGCGTAGGGGGGCGGAGTGAAGCTTTCTTT.